Listed here are 12 T cell receptor beta chains from one sample, sequenced in a study of human T cells and chemical hapten exposure. In TCRdb, the RACE reads were re-called with MiXCR into one record per CDR3 protein. In the table there are 85,000 to 100,000 distinct CDR3 sequences, roughly a tenth of which are singletons. Time point of the sample: pre-sensitization, week 0. The treatment denotes: therapeutic diphenylcyclopropenone sensitization with weekly scalp DPC. Sequences were derived from whole blood, sampled in connection with sensitization to the hapten diphenylcyclopropenone (DPC). The receptors originated from an older woman with alopecia areata. Some clones in this sample may be carry-over from other donors' samples.

As for this clonotype: Possible read error: a much larger clone is one base away. The chain couples TRBV7-8 to TRBJ2-1, with D tentatively TRBD2 (7 bases). The germline V gene encodes CDR1 SGHVS and CDR2 FQNEAQ. V lost 5 bases, J lost 8 bases, and 19 bases lay in between. CDR3 length: 15 residues. The CDR3 sequence is CASSKGGLLRDEQFF. DNA of the CDR3: TGTGCCAGCAGCAAGGGGGGGCTCTTGAGGGATGAGCAGTTCTTC.

This clonotype was detected ten times or more. The CDR3 DNA sequence: TGTGCCATCAGTGAGTCGGTGCGGGGGGCCTCGGGCGAGCAGTACTTC. Translated: CAISESVRGASGEQYF. The rearrangement links TRBV10-3 to TRBJ2-7; 8 bases align to TRBD2. CDR3 length: 16 residues. Germline V gene lookup returns CDR1 ENHRY and CDR2 SYGVKD. With 0 bases clipped from V and 6 bases from J, the junction kept 10 bases outside the gene matches.

This clonotype was seen ten or more times. The V call is TRBV3-1, the J call TRBJ2-7; D call uncertain. CDR3 length: 15 amino acids. V lost 3 bases, J lost 6 bases, and 18 bases lay in between. Germline assignment: CDR1 LGHDT and CDR2 YNNKEL (reference sequence). The CDR3 region is CASSQAAVSTGEQYF. In nucleotides, the CDR3 is TGTGCCAGCAGCCAGGCCGCAGTTAGTACGGGCGAGCAGTACTTC.

Only a few counts were recorded for this clonotype. The genes are TRBV30 and TRBJ2-1; 8 positions agree with TRBD2. Germline V gene data show CDR1 as GTSNPN and CDR2 as SVGIG (reference sequence). The V gene end was trimmed by 0 bases and the J gene end by 4 bases; junction bases not matched to a gene: 8. The CDR3 is 16 residues long. The CDR3 nucleotides read TGTGCCTGGAGTGTAGAGGGACTAGGTTTTTACAATGAGCAGTTCTTC. Protein: CAWSVEGLGFYNEQFF. Drawing the rest from reference TRBV30 and TRBJ2-1, the complete variable domain is SQTIHQWPATLVQPVGSPLSLECTVEGTSNPNLYWYRQAAGRGLQLLFYSVGIGQISSEVPQNLSASRPQDRQFILSSKKLLLSDSGFYLCAWSVEGLGFYNEQFFGPGTRLTVL.

This clonotype was recorded a few times. CDR3 region: CASSLMRQMNTEAFF. The CDR3 DNA sequence: TGTGCCAGCAGCTTAATGAGACAGATGAACACTGAAGCTTTCTTT. This sequence joins TRBV13 and TRBJ1-1; maybe TRBD1 (5 bases). CDR1 PRHDT and CDR2 FYEKMQ come from the germline V gene (reference sequence). This CDR3 is built from 15 residues. V was clipped by 2 bases and J by 0 bases, with 10 bases between them. Complete variable domain (other parts from reference TRBV13 and TRBJ1-1): AAGVIQSPRHLIKEKRETATLKCYPIPRHDTVYWYQQGPGQDPQFLISFYEKMQSDKGSIPDRFSAQQFSDYHSELNMSSLELGDSALYFCASSLMRQMNTEAFFGQGTRLTVV.

The chain's CDR3 is CASSAAGQGPDTQYF. The CDR3 region has the DNA TGTGCCAGCAGTGCCGCTGGACAGGGCCCAGATACGCAGTATTTT. The genes are TRBV25-1 and TRBJ2-3; TRBD1 aligns across 8 bases. Germline V gene lookup returns CDR1 MGHDK and CDR2 SYGVNS. The CDR3 spans 15 residues. The junction had 7 bases not matched to a gene; V was cut back by 4 bases and J by 4 bases.

This clonotype was seen many times. The CDR3 spells CASDGQPNTGELFF. The CDR3 bases are TGTGCCAGCGATGGACAGCCTAACACCGGGGAGCTGTTTTTT. The chain uses TRBV18 and TRBJ2-2; D is possibly TRBD1 (6 bases). The V gene's germline CDR1 is KGHSH and CDR2 LQKENI. V was clipped by 8 bases and J by 2 bases, with 12 bases between them. The CDR3 totals 14 residues.

This clonotype was seen a handful of times. The chain employs TRBV7-9 and TRBJ1-6; no clear D. Trimming took off 5 bases at V and 9 bases at J, with 14 bases between the two ends. CDR1 and CDR2 (germline): SEHNR, FQNEAQ (reference sequence). This CDR3 spans 14 amino acids. CDR3 in DNA: TGTGCCAGCAGCAGGGAGTCGGCTAGTTCACCCCTCCACTTT. Residues: CASSRESASSPLHF.

This clonotype was seen ten or more times. The gene calls are TRBV3-1 and TRBJ1-3; a weak D match, TRBD1 (5 bases). This CDR3 comprises 14 residues. Trimming removed 1 base from V and 3 bases from J, with 7 bases in between. CDR1 is LGHDT, CDR2 YNNKEL, per germline (reference sequence). The CDR3 region is CASSQGGDGNTIYF. Here the CDR3 DNA reads TGTGCCAGCAGCCAAGGGGGGGATGGAAACACCATATATTTT.

Ten or more counts support this clonotype. The gene calls are TRBV30 and TRBJ1-5; D is possibly TRBD1 (6 bases). The CDR3 extends over 13 amino acids. In germline, CDR1 is GTSNPN, CDR2 SVGIG (reference sequence). V dropped 2 bases and J dropped 7 bases, with 12 bases sitting between them. The CDR3 nucleotides read TGTGCCTGGAGTAAGGGGGATCGGCAGCCCCAGCATTTT. This encodes CAWSKGDRQPQHF.

There are many counts of this clonotype. The J gene is TRBJ2-4, the V gene TRBV12-3 or TRBV12-4; no clear D. V was shortened by 3 bases and J by 9 bases, with 15 bases between the two germline ends. This CDR3 is built from 14 residues. As DNA, the CDR3 is TGTGCCAGCAGTTTTTCTGGGAATGCGGCCATTCAGTACTTC. Residues: CASSFSGNAAIQYF.

This clonotype was seen only a few times. This chain uses TRBV9 with TRBJ1-3, with a possible D match to TRBD1 (6 bases). Trimming took off 7 bases at V and 0 bases at J, with 11 bases between the two ends. In germline, CDR1 is SGDLS, CDR2 YYNGEE. The CDR3 is made up of 14 amino acids. CDR3 amino acids: CASSGASSGNTIYF. In DNA form, the CDR3 reads TGTGCCAGCTCAGGGGCCAGCTCTGGAAACACCATATATTTT.